The TCR beta chain under discussion was sequenced for a study of blood T cell repertoires in COVID-19. The table came from immunoSEQ multiplex PCR; TCRdb's copy has only in-frame clones and leaves some out. Of about 280,000 clones listed, less than 85% are singletons. This CDR3 has 16 residues. V was clipped by 3 bases and J by 9 bases; unmatched bases: 12. The germline V gene has CDR1 SEHNR and CDR2 FQNEAQ (reference sequence). Participants were placed into cohorts based on the clinical history they reported. The chain joins TRBV7-9 to TRBJ2-1; 9 nucleotides match TRBD2. What was sequenced was PBMCs or T cells enriched from blood (not recorded which). The source of this sequence is a woman aged 45-65 years who had recovered from COVID-19. The CDR3 coding sequence is TGTGCCAGCAGCTTTTTAGCGGGAGTCTTCCGGGGTGAGCAGTTCTTC. Translation gives CASSFLAGVFRGEQFF.